This TCR beta chain derives from a study of blood T cell repertoires in COVID-19. As for the study in general: Acute and convalescent COVID-19 samples came from the United States, Italy and Spain. T cells, B-cell-depleted T cells, or PBMCs provided the cDNA or gDNA that served as material.

Seattle's enrolled individuals joined amid active infection and were then monitored longitudinally. The table came from immunoSEQ multiplex PCR; TCRdb's copy has only in-frame clones and leaves some out. The table lists some 130,000 clones, 86% of them singletons. The sample was peripheral blood. The clonotype was recovered from a woman in her seventies with COVID-19, enrolled during active disease.

The CDR3 loop reads CASSYTVRGYTF. The CDR3 DNA reads TGTGCCAGCAGTTACACGGTTCGTGGCTACACCTTC. The chain employs TRBV6-6 and TRBJ1-2; D gene unclear. Germline V gives CDR1 MNHNY, CDR2 SVGAGI (reference sequence). The CDR3 spans 12 residues. Trimming removed 2 bases from V and 7 bases from J, with 8 bases in between.